The 30 T cell receptor beta chains given below trace back to one sample, sequenced in a study of blood T cell repertoires in COVID-19. The data were produced by immunoSEQ multiplex PCR, yet TCRdb's version contains in-frame clones alone and is incomplete. This repertoire shows 150,000 to 200,000 clones, approximately 79% found once; its top ten account for approximately 15%. The sample consisted of peripheral blood. The receptors stem from a man in his sixties with active or convalescent COVID-19.

The V call is TRBV19, the J call TRBJ2-7, with no clear D. The CDR3 loop spans 13 amino acids. V lost 8 bases and J 2 bases, leaving 13 bases between the germline ends. CDR1 is LNHDA and CDR2 is SQIVND in the germline V gene (reference sequence). The CDR3 DNA follows: TGTGCCAGTTCTAGAGAGTCGGCCTACGAGCAGTACTTC. Its protein is CASSRESAYEQYF. Supplemented by reference TRBV19 and TRBJ2-7, the full variable domain reads DGGITQSPKYLFRKEGQNVTLSCEQNLNHDAMYWYRQDPGQGLRLIYYSQIVNDFQKGDIAEGYSVSREKKESFPLTVTSAQKNPTAFYLCASSRESAYEQYFGPGTRLTVT.

The gene calls are TRBV30 and TRBJ1-2, with D perhaps matching TRBD1 (6 bases). The V and J ends lost 3 bases and 12 bases respectively, with 14 bases between them. There are 11 residues in the CDR3. Germline CDR1 reads GTSNPN; CDR2 reads SVGIG (reference sequence). In nucleotides, the CDR3 is TGTGCCTGGAGCAGCACAGGGTGGGACACCTTC. It specifies CAWSSTGWDTF. Drawing the rest from reference TRBV30 and TRBJ1-2, the complete variable domain is SQTIHQWPATLVQPVGSPLSLECTVEGTSNPNLYWYRQAAGRGLQLLFYSVGIGQISSEVPQNLSASRPQDRQFILSSKKLLLSDSGFYLCAWSSTGWDTFGSGTRLTVV.

The chain links TRBV30 to TRBJ1-6; no clear D. With 3 bases removed from V and 9 bases from J, the gap between germline ends came to 9 bases. Germline loops: CDR1 GTSNPN, CDR2 SVGIG (reference sequence). The CDR3 runs to 12 residues. DNA for the CDR3: TGTGCCTGGAGCAATGGAGGTTCACCCCTCCACTTT. Encoded protein: CAWSNGGSPLHF.

The rearrangement joins TRBV6-6 to TRBJ1-1; D remains unclear. Germline loops: CDR1 MNHNY, CDR2 SVGAGI (reference sequence). The CDR3 is made up of 13 amino acids. V lost 6 bases and J lost 1, with 9 bases in between. Written as DNA, the CDR3 is TGTGCCAGCAGCCAGGCTCCGAACACTGAAGCTTTCTTT. Protein product: CASSQAPNTEAFF.

The genes are TRBV3-1 (or the pseudogene TRBV3-2) and TRBJ2-1; 8 nucleotides match TRBD1. V gave up 4 bases and J gave up 4 bases; unmatched junction bases: 9. CDR1 is LGHDT and CDR2 is YNNKEL in the germline V gene (reference sequence). The CDR3 sequence is 16 residues long. CDR3 in amino acids: CASSPPGQVIYNEQFF. DNA of the CDR3: TGTGCCAGCAGCCCCCCGGGACAGGTGATTTACAATGAGCAGTTCTTC.

J is TRBJ2-3 and V is TRBV10-3; tentatively, D is TRBD2 (5 bases). V lost 5 bases and J lost 7, with 19 bases in between. This CDR3 comprises 15 residues. The germline gives CDR1 ENHRY, CDR2 SYGVKD. This CDR3 is CAISPSTGRGNTQYF. The CDR3 DNA is TGTGCCATCAGTCCTTCGACGGGGAGAGGAAATACGCAGTATTTT.

The sample holds one count of this clone. The rearrangement joins TRBV28 to TRBJ1-5; 7 nucleotides align to TRBD1. The CDR3 is made up of 14 amino acids. J gave up 6 bases and V 7 bases, and 9 bases lay outside the gene matches. Per the germline V gene, CDR1 is MDHEN and CDR2 is SYDVKM. CDR3: CASTAGTVGQPQHF. The CDR3, as DNA: TGTGCCAGCACCGCCGGGACAGTCGGTCAGCCCCAGCATTTT.

CDR3: CASSLWVGGSNQPQHF. The CDR3 DNA follows: TGTGCCAGCAGTTTATGGGTAGGGGGTAGCAATCAGCCCCAGCATTTT. The rearrangement joins TRBV28 to TRBJ1-5; TRBD1 might be the D (6 bases). The CDR3 covers 16 residues. Per the germline V gene, CDR1 is MDHEN and CDR2 is SYDVKM. With 0 bases removed from V and 0 bases from J, the gap between germline ends came to 9 bases. The full variable domain, with the rest looked up from reference TRBV28 and TRBJ1-5, is DVKVTQSSRYLVKRTGEKVFLECVQDMDHENMFWYRQDPGLGLRLIYFSYDVKMKEKGDIPEGYSVSREKKERFSLILESASTNQTSMYLCASSLWVGGSNQPQHFGDGTRLSIL.

The V and J genes are TRBV4-3 and TRBJ2-5; tentatively, D is TRBD1 (6 bases). From germline, CDR1 is LGHNA and CDR2 YSLEER. V was pared by 3 bases and J by 4 bases, with 18 bases between. The CDR3 has 16 amino acids. The CDR3, as DNA: TGCGCCAGCAGCCAGGGGATCGGAATAGGGGGAGAGACCCAGTACTTC. Its protein product is CASSQGIGIGGETQYF.

The chain combines TRBV7-6 with TRBJ2-1; D not resolved. V was clipped by 2 bases and J by 9 bases, with 11 bases between them. Germline CDR1 and CDR2: SGHVS and FNYEAQ. The CDR3 is made up of 13 amino acids. This chain's CDR3 is CASSLSQASEQFF. DNA of the CDR3: TGTGCCAGCAGCTTAAGTCAAGCCTCTGAGCAGTTCTTC.

V and J are TRBV2 and TRBJ2-5, with TRBD1 matching 7 bases. V was pared by 8 bases and J by 1 base, with 4 bases of the junction left unmatched. This CDR3 is 13 amino acids long. Germline CDR1 reads SNHLY; CDR2 reads FYNNEI. CDR3 amino acids: CASHRDSQETQYF. DNA for the CDR3: TGTGCCAGCCACCGGGACAGCCAAGAGACCCAGTACTTC.

The chain combines TRBV7-9 with TRBJ1-1; no clear D gene. CDR1 is SEHNR, CDR2 FQNEAQ, per germline (reference sequence). CDR3 length: 15 residues. The germline V and J ends were trimmed by 5 bases and 0 bases, with 13 bases remaining between them. DNA for the CDR3: TGTGCCAGCAGCCCCTATCGGGGTATGAACACTGAAGCTTTCTTT. This encodes CASSPYRGMNTEAFF. The variable domain in full, completed from reference TRBV7-9 and TRBJ1-1, reads DTGVSQNPRHKITKRGQNVTFRCDPISEHNRLYWYRQTLGQGPEFLTYFQNEAQLEKSRLLSDRFSAERPKGSFSTLEIQRTEQGDSAMYLCASSPYRGMNTEAFFGQGTRLTVV.

This clone has just one count. This chain joins TRBV29-1 and TRBJ2-1; D may be TRBD1 (6 bases). This CDR3 spans 13 amino acids. Looked up from germline, CDR1 is SQVTM and CDR2 is ANQGSEA. V lost 7 bases and J 8 bases, leaving 18 bases between the germline ends. The CDR3 nucleotides are TGCAGCGCCCGGGACATCCTTTGGGATGAGCAGTTCTTC. This translates into CSARDILWDEQFF.

This clone has only a few counts. V is TRBV5-1 and J is TRBJ2-7; possible D gene TRBD1, 5 bases. Germline CDR1 is SGHRS and CDR2 is YFSETQ. V was shortened by 6 bases and J by 0 bases, with 10 bases between the two germline ends. The CDR3 runs 13 residues. The CDR3 here is CASNQGVSYEQYF. In nucleotides, the CDR3 is TGCGCCAGCAACCAGGGTGTCTCCTACGAGCAGTACTTC.

The chain combines TRBV29-1 with TRBJ2-5; D possibly corresponds to TRBD1 (5 bases). V shed 2 bases and J shed 2 bases, with 12 bases lying between them. CDR3 size: 14 residues. The V gene's germline CDR1 is SQVTM and CDR2 ANQGSEA. The CDR3: CSVEQGLIQETQYF. DNA of the CDR3: TGCAGCGTTGAACAGGGCCTAATACAAGAGACCCAGTACTTC.

This clone was found once. The chain recombines TRBV20-1 with TRBJ2-1; a weak D match, TRBD1 (5 bases). The CDR3 totals 11 residues. V was clipped by 6 bases and J by 7 bases, with 10 bases between them. Germline CDR1 and CDR2: DFQATT and SNEGSKA (reference sequence). In DNA, the CDR3 is TGCAGTGCCAGGGTTAGAAATGAGCAGTTCTTC. This codes for CSARVRNEQFF.

The V gene is TRBV7-9, the J gene TRBJ1-4; a weak D match, TRBD1 (5 bases). This CDR3 has 18 amino acids. V was shortened by 4 bases and J by 0 bases, with 18 bases between the two germline ends. The germline gives CDR1 SEHNR, CDR2 FQNEAQ (reference sequence). In DNA form, the CDR3 reads TGTGCCAGCAGCTCTACAGACAGTCTTGTCTCAACTAATGAAAAACTGTTTTTT. Translating gives CASSSTDSLVSTNEKLFF.

The chain links TRBV10-3 to TRBJ2-2; D gene uncertain. V lost 2 bases to trimming and J lost 7 bases, with 14 bases between them. The CDR3 totals 15 residues. Per the germline V gene, CDR1 is ENHRY and CDR2 is SYGVKD. The DNA of the CDR3 is TGTGCCATCAGTGAGCTAAGTAGAGGAGACGGGGAGCTGTTTTTT. This encodes CAISELSRGDGELFF.

This clone was observed a handful of times. The CDR3, as DNA: TGTGCCAGCAGCTTAGAGGACAGGGACGACTACGAGCAGTACTTC. Its translation: CASSLEDRDDYEQYF. V usage is TRBV7-2 and J usage is TRBJ2-7, with 8 bases that match TRBD1. V gave up 1 base and J gave up 3 bases; unmatched junction bases: 5. Per germline, CDR1 SGHTA and CDR2 FQGNSA. This CDR3 contains 15 residues. Full variable domain (outside the CDR3, taken from reference TRBV7-2 and TRBJ2-7): GAGVSQSPSNKVTEKGKDVELRCDPISGHTALYWYRQSLGQGLEFLIYFQGNSAPDKSGLPSDRFSAERTGGSVSTLTIQRTQQEDSAVYLCASSLEDRDDYEQYFGPGTRLTVT.

The genes are TRBV19 and TRBJ2-1; 10 bases are shared with TRBD1. The V segment lost 1 base and the J segment 4 bases; nucleotides outside the gene matches: 1. The CDR3 totals 15 residues. The V gene's germline CDR1 is LNHDA and CDR2 SQIVND (reference sequence). This CDR3 is CASSIGGQGYNEQFF. CDR3 sequence (DNA): TGTGCCAGTAGTATAGGGGGACAGGGGTACAATGAGCAGTTCTTC.

The chain is built from TRBV9 and TRBJ2-3, with 11 nucleotides matching TRBD2. V shed 0 bases and J 9 bases; nucleotides not matched to a gene: 6. This CDR3 is 15 amino acids long. The germline V gene has CDR1 SGDLS and CDR2 YYNGEE. CDR3 bases: TGTGCCAGCAGCGTAGATATTAGCGGGAGGGTCACGCAGTATTTT. It yields the protein CASSVDISGRVTQYF.

The gene calls are TRBV6-2 or TRBV6-3 and TRBJ2-5; 11 nucleotides line up with TRBD1. Germline CDR1 and CDR2: MNHEY and SVGEGT. This CDR3 contains 16 residues. V lost 5 bases to trimming and J lost 5 bases; unmatched junction nucleotides: 10. The CDR3 region is CASSRRTGGLLETQYF. DNA of the CDR3: TGTGCCAGCAGTCGACGGACAGGGGGCTTGCTGGAGACCCAGTACTTC.

The chain is built from TRBV29-1 and TRBJ2-3; TRBD2 matches at 7 bases. With V trimmed by 4 bases and J by 0 bases, 10 bases remained unmatched. CDR1 and CDR2 from the germline V gene are SQVTM and ANQGSEA. The CDR3 contains 16 residues. CDR3 protein: CSVAHGGGASTDTQYF. CDR3 coding DNA: TGCAGCGTTGCCCATGGGGGGGGTGCTAGCACAGATACGCAGTATTTT.

The rearrangement links TRBV3-1 (or the pseudogene TRBV3-2) to TRBJ2-7; D unclear. CDR1 LGHDT and CDR2 YNNKEL come from the germline V gene (reference sequence). The CDR3 spans 12 residues. The ends were cut back, 10 bases at V and 5 bases at J, with 15 bases in the middle. The CDR3 DNA sequence: TGTGCCACCGCGGCCTTTTCCCACGAGCAGTACTTC. It yields the protein CATAAFSHEQYF.

This chain connects TRBV7-3 to TRBJ2-7; 7 bases are a match to TRBD2. CDR1 and CDR2 from the germline V gene are SGHTA and FQGTGA. The V and J ends lost 4 bases and 8 bases, in that order; junction bases with no gene match: 5. CDR3 length: 12 amino acids. The CDR3 protein is CASSSSGGQQYF. DNA of the CDR3: TGTGCCAGCAGCTCTAGCGGAGGGCAGCAGTACTTC.

This chain uses TRBV6-6 with TRBJ1-3; D gene uncertain. Germline loops: CDR1 MNHNY, CDR2 SVGAGI (reference sequence). With 5 bases removed from V and 1 base from J, the gap between germline ends came to 18 bases. The CDR3 contains 17 residues. The chain's CDR3 is CASSPSSGARSGNTIYF. CDR3 DNA: TGTGCCAGCAGTCCGTCAAGCGGTGCCAGGTCTGGAAACACCATATATTTT.

This clone has just a few counts. The chain uses TRBV29-1 and TRBJ1-6, with 7 bases lining up with TRBD1. The CDR3 loop spans 13 amino acids. Germline CDR1 SQVTM, CDR2 ANQGSEA. With 7 bases clipped from V and 6 bases from J, the junction kept 6 bases outside the gene matches. In DNA form, the CDR3 reads TGCAGCGACAGACAGGGAGGTAATTCACCCCTCCACTTT. Its protein product is CSDRQGGNSPLHF.

This sequence joins TRBV11-3 and TRBJ2-5; tentative D call: TRBD2 (6 bases). The germline V gene has CDR1 SGHNT and CDR2 YENEEA. V was trimmed by 6 bases and J by 7 bases, leaving 18 bases between them. The CDR3 is 14 amino acids. In nucleotides, the CDR3 is TGTGCCAGCAGTTGGACTACTGGGTTCGGGACCCAGTACTTC. Protein sequence: CASSWTTGFGTQYF.

For this clone: Other DNA variants within this sample encode the same CDR3. CDR3 protein: CAISESTSGTYEQYF. CDR3 coding DNA: TGTGCCATCAGTGAGTCAACTAGCGGGACGTACGAGCAGTACTTC. The chain joins TRBV10-3 to TRBJ2-7; 10 nucleotides line up with TRBD2. The CDR3 covers 15 residues. Per the germline V gene, CDR1 is ENHRY and CDR2 is SYGVKD. Trimming took 0 bases from V and 4 from J; bases not matched to a gene: 3.

This rearrangement joins TRBV2 to TRBJ2-7; no definite D call. Germline CDR1 is SNHLY and CDR2 is FYNNEI. The CDR3 runs to 13 residues. Trimming took 4 bases from V and 3 from J, leaving 10 bases between them. The CDR3 region has the DNA TGTGCCAGCAGTGCCTTACTACACTACGAGCAGTACTTC. It yields the protein CASSALLHYEQYF.